The 12 T cell receptor beta chains below come from one sample, sequenced in a study of cytomegalovirus exposure and HLA in healthy donors. With 60 Vbeta and 13 Jbeta primers, the PCR was carried out. The method was immunoSEQ multiplex PCR; TCRdb's version includes in-frame clones alone and lacks a portion of them. The table lists about 120,000 clones, around 75% of them singletons. Material for sequencing was PBMCs. These receptors were collected from a woman aged 30 to 39 in good health and CMV-seronegative.

The rearrangement uses TRBV5-1 and TRBJ2-3; D unclear. Germline V gene data show CDR1 as SGHRS and CDR2 as YFSETQ. Trimming stripped 3 bases from V and 0 bases from J, with 5 bases between. The CDR3 consists of 13 residues. In DNA form, the CDR3 reads TGCGCCAGCAGCTCTTTTAGCACAGATACGCAGTATTTT. Its translation is CASSSFSTDTQYF.

The V call is TRBV28, the J call TRBJ2-7, with a weak D call TRBD1 (5 bases). CDR1 MDHEN and CDR2 SYDVKM come from the germline V gene. There are 14 residues in the CDR3. The ends were cut back, 2 bases at V and 3 bases at J, with 11 bases in the middle. The CDR3 region is CASSLQGPVYEQYF. The CDR3 nucleotides read TGTGCCAGCAGTTTACAGGGCCCCGTCTACGAGCAGTACTTC.

V is TRBV9 and J is TRBJ2-2; 8 nucleotides agree with TRBD2. Trimming at V came to 0 bases and at J to 4 bases, leaving 5 bases not matched to a gene. Germline V gene sequence: CDR1 SGDLS, CDR2 YYNGEE. The CDR3 loop spans 16 amino acids. The CDR3 is CASSVAGGFVTGELFF. The DNA for the CDR3 is TGTGCCAGCAGCGTAGCGGGGGGGTTTGTCACCGGGGAGCTGTTTTTT.

The V and J genes are TRBV14 and TRBJ1-2, with D possibly being TRBD1 (5 bases). Trimming removed 1 base at V and 6 bases at J, with 15 bases between. The CDR3 runs 15 residues. Germline-derived CDR1 and CDR2 are SGHDN and FVKESK. CDR3 amino acids: CASSQARSGRDGYTF. The DNA of the CDR3 is TGTGCCAGCAGCCAAGCGAGGTCAGGGAGGGATGGCTACACCTTC.

The CDR3 DNA reads TGTGCCAGCAGCCTCATTGGGGATAGCGACACTGAAGCTTTCTTT. Amino acids: CASSLIGDSDTEAFF. This chain uses TRBV7-2 with TRBJ1-1; no firm D call. Per germline, CDR1 SGHTA and CDR2 FQGNSA. This CDR3 is built from 15 residues. Trimming removed 5 bases from V and 3 bases from J, with 16 bases in between.

This chain links TRBV7-2 with TRBJ1-1; maybe TRBD1 (5 bases). Looked up from germline, CDR1 is SGHTA and CDR2 is FQGNSA. The CDR3 covers 14 residues. V was shortened by 5 bases and J by 6 bases, with 16 bases between the two germline ends. DNA for the CDR3: TGTGCCAGCAGCCAAGACAGACTTTCGGCTGAAGCTTTCTTT. Its protein is CASSQDRLSAEAFF.

This rearrangement joins TRBV4-1 to TRBJ1-1; possible D gene TRBD1, 6 bases. V lost 3 bases, J lost 1 base, and 15 bases lay in between. Per germline, CDR1 MGHRA and CDR2 YSYEKL. The CDR3 has 16 amino acids. In DNA form, the CDR3 reads TGCGCCAGCAGCCATCCGCCGGGACATCCGAACACTGAAGCTTTCTTT. It codes for CASSHPPGHPNTEAFF.

A single count supports this clone. The rearrangement uses TRBV6-5 and TRBJ1-4; TRBD1 matches at 9 bases. The junction had 10 bases not matched to a gene; V was cut back by 6 bases and J by 8 bases. The CDR3 is 15 amino acids. CDR1 is MNHEY, CDR2 SVGAGI, per germline. The CDR3 nucleotides read TGTGCCAGCAGACCGGCGGGGACAGGGAGCGAAAAACTGTTTTTT. Residues: CASRPAGTGSEKLFF.

V usage is TRBV27 and J usage is TRBJ1-1, with D perhaps TRBD1 (6 bases). The CDR3 is 12 residues long. With 3 bases removed from V and 11 bases from J, the gap between germline ends came to 13 bases. The germline V gene has CDR1 MNHEY and CDR2 SMNVEV (reference sequence). The CDR3 DNA is TGTGCCAGCAGTTTGACAGGTAGTAGGGCTTTCTTT. Protein: CASSLTGSRAFF.

The V and J genes are TRBV18 and TRBJ1-1, with D maybe TRBD1 (6 bases). V was shortened by 5 bases and J by 0 bases, with 13 bases between the two germline ends. CDR1 and CDR2 (germline): KGHSH, LQKENI. The CDR3 covers 15 residues. CDR3 coding DNA: TGTGCCAGCTCAGTAAACAGGGCTATGAACACTGAAGCTTTCTTT. As protein: CASSVNRAMNTEAFF.

The chain employs TRBV5-6 and TRBJ2-7; 12 positions agree with TRBD2. Unmatched junction bases numbered 5, after V lost 4 bases and J lost 3 bases. This CDR3 is 15 amino acids long. Germline V gene data show CDR1 as SGHDT and CDR2 as YYEEEE. The CDR3 bases are TGTGCCAGCAGCACCCCGGGACTAGCGGGCTACGAGCAGTACTTC. Amino acid sequence: CASSTPGLAGYEQYF.

This clone was counted only a few times. One junction end disagrees with the germline gene, perhaps due to a read error. This chain joins TRBV29-1 and TRBJ1-2; D gene unclear. This CDR3 is 15 amino acids long. The germline V gene encodes CDR1 SQVTM and CDR2 ANQGSEA. The CDR3 DNA is TGCAGCGCTGAAGGGAGATCCACCCTTAATGGAGGCTACACCTTC. Amino acid sequence: CSAEGRSTLNGGYTF.